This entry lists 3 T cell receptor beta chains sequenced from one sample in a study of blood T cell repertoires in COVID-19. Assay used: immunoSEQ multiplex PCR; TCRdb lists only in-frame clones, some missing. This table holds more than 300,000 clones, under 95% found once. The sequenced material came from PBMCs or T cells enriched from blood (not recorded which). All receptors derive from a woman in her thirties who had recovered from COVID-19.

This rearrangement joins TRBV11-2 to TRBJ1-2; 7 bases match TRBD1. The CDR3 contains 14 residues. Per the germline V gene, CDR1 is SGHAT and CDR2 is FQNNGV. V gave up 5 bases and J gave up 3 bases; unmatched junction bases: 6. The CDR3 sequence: CASSVQQGHYGYTF. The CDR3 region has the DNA TGTGCCAGCAGCGTACAACAGGGGCACTATGGCTACACCTTC. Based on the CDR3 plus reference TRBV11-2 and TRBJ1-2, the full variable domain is EAGVAQSPRYKIIEKRQSVAFWCNPISGHATLYWYQQILGQGPKLLIQFQNNGVVDDSQLPKDRFSAERLKGVDSTLKIQPAKLEDSAVYLCASSVQQGHYGYTFGSGTRLTVV.

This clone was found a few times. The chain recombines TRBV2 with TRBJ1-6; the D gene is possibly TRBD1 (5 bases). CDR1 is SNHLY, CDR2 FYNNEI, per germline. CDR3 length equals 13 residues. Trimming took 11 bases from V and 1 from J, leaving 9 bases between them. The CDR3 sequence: CAGANSYNSPLHF. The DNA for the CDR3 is TGTGCCGGGGCAAATTCCTATAATTCACCCCTCCACTTT. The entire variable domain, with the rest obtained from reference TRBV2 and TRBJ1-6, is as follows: EPEVTQTPSHQVTQMGQEVILRCVPISNHLYFYWYRQILGQKVEFLVSFYNNEISEKSEIFDDQFSVERPDGSNFTLKIRSTKLEDSAMYFCAGANSYNSPLHFGNGTRLTVT.

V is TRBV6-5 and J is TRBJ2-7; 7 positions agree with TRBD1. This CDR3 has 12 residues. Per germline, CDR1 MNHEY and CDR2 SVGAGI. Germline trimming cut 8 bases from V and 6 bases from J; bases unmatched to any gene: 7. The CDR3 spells CASSRQGVEQYF. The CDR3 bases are TGTGCCAGCTCTCGACAGGGTGTCGAGCAGTACTTC.